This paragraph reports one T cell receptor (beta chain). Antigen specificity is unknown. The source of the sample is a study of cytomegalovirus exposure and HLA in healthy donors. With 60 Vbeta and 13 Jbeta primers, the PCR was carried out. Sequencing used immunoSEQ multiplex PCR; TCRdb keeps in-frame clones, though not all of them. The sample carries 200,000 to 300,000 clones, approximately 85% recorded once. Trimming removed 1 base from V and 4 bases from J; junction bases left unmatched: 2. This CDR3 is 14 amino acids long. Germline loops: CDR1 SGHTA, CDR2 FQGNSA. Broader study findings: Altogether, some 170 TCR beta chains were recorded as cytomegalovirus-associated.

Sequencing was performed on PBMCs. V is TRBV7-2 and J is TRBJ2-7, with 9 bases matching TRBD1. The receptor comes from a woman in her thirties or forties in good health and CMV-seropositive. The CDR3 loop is CASSLDRGPYEQYF. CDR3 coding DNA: TGTGCCAGCAGCTTAGACAGGGGGCCTTACGAGCAGTACTTC.